This record concerns one TCR beta chain sequence. This sample is part of a study of shared clonotypes between healthy human individuals. Turning to the study itself: CD4 naive cells filled three plates per donor, CD4 memory three, CD8 naive two and CD8 memory one.

V shed 8 bases and J 2 bases; nucleotides not matched to a gene: 4. Germline-derived CDR1 and CDR2 are ENHRY and SYGVKD. CDR3 length: 14 amino acids. Assay execution took place at the deep level. Repertoires were generated with immunoSEQ multiplex PCR, while TCRdb's copy carries only in-frame clones and drops some. Among roughly 2.6 million clones, roughly 92% were seen once, and the ten largest hold 0.13% to 0.15%. Healthy adults negative for HIV, lacking recent acute infections or vaccinations, served as donors. Source material: naive CD4+ T cells sorted from blood. The subset here: CD45RA+ positively selected. This chain links TRBV10-3 with TRBJ2-7, with 12 bases aligning to TRBD2. This receptor was obtained from a man younger than 30 in good health. CDR3 loop: CAIRRLAGAYEQYF. CDR3 in DNA: TGTGCCATCCGGCGACTAGCGGGAGCCTACGAGCAGTACTTC.